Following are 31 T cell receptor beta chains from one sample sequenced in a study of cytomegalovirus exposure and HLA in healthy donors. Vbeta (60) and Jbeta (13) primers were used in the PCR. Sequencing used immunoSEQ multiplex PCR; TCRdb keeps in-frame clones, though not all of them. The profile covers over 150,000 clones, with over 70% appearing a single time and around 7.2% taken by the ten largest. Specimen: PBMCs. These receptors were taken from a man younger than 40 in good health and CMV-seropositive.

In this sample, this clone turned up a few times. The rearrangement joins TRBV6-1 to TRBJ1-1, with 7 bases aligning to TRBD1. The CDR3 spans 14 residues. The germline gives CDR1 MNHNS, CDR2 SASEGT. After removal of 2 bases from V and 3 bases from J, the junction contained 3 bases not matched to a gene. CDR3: CASSERGGHTEAFF. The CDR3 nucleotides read TGTGCCAGCAGTGAAAGAGGGGGCCACACTGAAGCTTTCTTT.

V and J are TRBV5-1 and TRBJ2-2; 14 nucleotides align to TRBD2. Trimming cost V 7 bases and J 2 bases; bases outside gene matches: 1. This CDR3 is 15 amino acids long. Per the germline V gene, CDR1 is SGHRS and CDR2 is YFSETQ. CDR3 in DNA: TGCGCCAGCGGACTAGCGGGGGGAAACACCGGGGAGCTGTTTTTT. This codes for CASGLAGGNTGELFF.

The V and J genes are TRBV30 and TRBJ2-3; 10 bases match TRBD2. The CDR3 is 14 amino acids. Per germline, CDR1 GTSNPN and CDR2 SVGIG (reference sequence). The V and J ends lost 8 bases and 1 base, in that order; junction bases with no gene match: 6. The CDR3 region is CARGTSERTDTQYF. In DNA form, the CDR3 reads TGTGCCCGCGGGACTAGCGAACGCACAGATACGCAGTATTTT.

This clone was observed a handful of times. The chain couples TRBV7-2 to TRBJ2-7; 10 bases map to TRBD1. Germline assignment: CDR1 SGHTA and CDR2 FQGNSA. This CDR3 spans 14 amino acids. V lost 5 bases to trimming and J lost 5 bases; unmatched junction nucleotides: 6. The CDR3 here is CASSTRQGAHEQYF. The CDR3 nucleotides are TGTGCCAGCAGCACCCGACAGGGGGCGCACGAGCAGTACTTC. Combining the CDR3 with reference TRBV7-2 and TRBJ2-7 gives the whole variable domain GAGVSQSPSNKVTEKGKDVELRCDPISGHTALYWYRQSLGQGLEFLIYFQGNSAPDKSGLPSDRFSAERTGGSVSTLTIQRTQQEDSAVYLCASSTRQGAHEQYFGPGTRLTVT.

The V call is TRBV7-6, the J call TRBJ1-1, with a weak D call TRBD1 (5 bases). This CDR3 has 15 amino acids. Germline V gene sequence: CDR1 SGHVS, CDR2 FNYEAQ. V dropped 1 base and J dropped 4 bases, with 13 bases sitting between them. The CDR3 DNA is TGTGCCAGCAGCTTAGTCCTGGGGGGGTTCACTGAAGCTTTCTTT. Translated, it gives CASSLVLGGFTEAFF.

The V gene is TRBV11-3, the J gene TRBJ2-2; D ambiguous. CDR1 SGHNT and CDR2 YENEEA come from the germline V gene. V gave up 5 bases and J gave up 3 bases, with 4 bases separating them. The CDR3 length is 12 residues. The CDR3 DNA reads TGTGCCAGCAGCCTCCACACCGGGGAGCTGTTTTTT. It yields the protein CASSLHTGELFF.

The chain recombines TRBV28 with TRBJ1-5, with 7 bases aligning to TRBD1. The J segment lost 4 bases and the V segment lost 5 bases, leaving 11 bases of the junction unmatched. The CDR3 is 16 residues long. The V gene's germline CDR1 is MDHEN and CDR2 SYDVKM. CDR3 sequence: CASSPPPGTVNQPQHF. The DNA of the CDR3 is TGTGCCAGCAGTCCGCCTCCCGGGACAGTTAATCAGCCCCAGCATTTT. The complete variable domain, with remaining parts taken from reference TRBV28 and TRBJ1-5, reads DVKVTQSSRYLVKRTGEKVFLECVQDMDHENMFWYRQDPGLGLRLIYFSYDVKMKEKGDIPEGYSVSREKKERFSLILESASTNQTSMYLCASSPPPGTVNQPQHFGDGTRLSIL.

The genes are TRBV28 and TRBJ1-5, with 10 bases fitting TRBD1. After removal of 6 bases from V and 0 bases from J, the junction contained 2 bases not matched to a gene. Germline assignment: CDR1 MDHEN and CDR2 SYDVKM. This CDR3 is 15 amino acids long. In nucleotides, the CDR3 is TGTGCCAGCAGATGGACAGGGGGTAGCAATCAGCCCCAGCATTTT. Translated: CASRWTGGSNQPQHF. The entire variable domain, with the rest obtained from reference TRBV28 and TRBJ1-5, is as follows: DVKVTQSSRYLVKRTGEKVFLECVQDMDHENMFWYRQDPGLGLRLIYFSYDVKMKEKGDIPEGYSVSREKKERFSLILESASTNQTSMYLCASRWTGGSNQPQHFGDGTRLSIL.

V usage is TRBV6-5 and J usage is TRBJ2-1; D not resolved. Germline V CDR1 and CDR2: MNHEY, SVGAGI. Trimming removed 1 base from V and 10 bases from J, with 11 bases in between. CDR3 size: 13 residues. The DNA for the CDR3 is TGTGCCAGCAGTTACTTAGAAACCCTCGAGCAGTTCTTC. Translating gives CASSYLETLEQFF.

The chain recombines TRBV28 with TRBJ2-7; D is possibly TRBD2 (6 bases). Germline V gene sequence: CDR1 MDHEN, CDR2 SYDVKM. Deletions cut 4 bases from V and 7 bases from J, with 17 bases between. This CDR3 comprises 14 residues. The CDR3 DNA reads TGTGCCAGCAGTTCCCCCGGGACTGTGAGGGAGCAGTACTTC. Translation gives CASSSPGTVREQYF.

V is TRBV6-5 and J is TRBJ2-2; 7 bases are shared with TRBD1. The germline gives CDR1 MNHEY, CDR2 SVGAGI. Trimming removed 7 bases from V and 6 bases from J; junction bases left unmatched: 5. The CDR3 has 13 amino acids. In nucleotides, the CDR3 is TGTGCCAGCACCTACAGGGGATCCGGGGAGCTGTTTTTT. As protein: CASTYRGSGELFF.

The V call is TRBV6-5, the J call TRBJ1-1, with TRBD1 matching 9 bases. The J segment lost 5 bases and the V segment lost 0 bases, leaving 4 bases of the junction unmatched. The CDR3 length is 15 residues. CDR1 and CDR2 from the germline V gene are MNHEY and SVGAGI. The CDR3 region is CASSYSTGGRTEAFF. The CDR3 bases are TGTGCCAGCAGTTACTCGACAGGGGGGAGAACTGAAGCTTTCTTT.

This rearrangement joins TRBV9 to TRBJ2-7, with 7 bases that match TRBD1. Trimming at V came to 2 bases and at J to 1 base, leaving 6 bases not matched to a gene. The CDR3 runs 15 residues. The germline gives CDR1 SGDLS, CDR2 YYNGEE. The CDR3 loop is CASSVQGDPSYEQYF. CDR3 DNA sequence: TGTGCCAGCAGCGTGCAGGGGGACCCTTCCTACGAGCAGTACTTC.

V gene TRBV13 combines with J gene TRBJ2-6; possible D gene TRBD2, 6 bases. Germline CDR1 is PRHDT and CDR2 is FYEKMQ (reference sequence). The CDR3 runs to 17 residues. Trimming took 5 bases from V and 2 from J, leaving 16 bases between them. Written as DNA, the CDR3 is TGTGCCAGCAGCCGGAGGGCAGGCGGGGCTGGGGCCAACGTCCTGACTTTC. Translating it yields CASSRRAGGAGANVLTF.

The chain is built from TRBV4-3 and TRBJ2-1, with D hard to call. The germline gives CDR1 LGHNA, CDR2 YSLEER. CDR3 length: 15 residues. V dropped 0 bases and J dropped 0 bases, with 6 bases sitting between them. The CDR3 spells CASSQDHSSYNEQFF. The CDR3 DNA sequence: TGCGCCAGCAGCCAAGATCATAGCTCCTACAATGAGCAGTTCTTC.

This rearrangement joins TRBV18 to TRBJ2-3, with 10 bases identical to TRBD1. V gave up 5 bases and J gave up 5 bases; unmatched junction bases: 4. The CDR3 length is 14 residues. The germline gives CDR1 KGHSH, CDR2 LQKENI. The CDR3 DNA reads TGTGCCAGCTCAGACGGACAGGGGGGAGATACGCAGTATTTT. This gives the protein CASSDGQGGDTQYF.

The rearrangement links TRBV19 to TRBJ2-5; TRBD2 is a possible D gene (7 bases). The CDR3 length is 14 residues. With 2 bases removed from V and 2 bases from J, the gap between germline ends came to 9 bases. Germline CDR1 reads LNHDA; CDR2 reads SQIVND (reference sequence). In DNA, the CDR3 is TGTGCCAGTAGTATAAAGGGGGGGCAAGAGACCCAGTACTTC. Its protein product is CASSIKGGQETQYF.

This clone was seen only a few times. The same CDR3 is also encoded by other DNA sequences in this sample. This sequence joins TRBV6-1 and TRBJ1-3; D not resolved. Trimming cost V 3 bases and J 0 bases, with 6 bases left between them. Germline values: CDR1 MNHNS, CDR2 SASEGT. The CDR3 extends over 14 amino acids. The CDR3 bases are TGTGCCAGCAGTGACGGGGTCTCTGGAAACACCATATATTTT. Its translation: CASSDGVSGNTIYF.

Written as DNA, the CDR3 is TGTGCCAGCAGGGCAAATCAGGGTATATCCTACAATGAGCAGTTCTTC. Protein sequence: CASRANQGISYNEQFF. The chain has TRBV28 and TRBJ2-1; D is perhaps TRBD1 (5 bases). V gave up 6 bases and J gave up 1 base, with 16 bases separating them. This CDR3 has 16 residues. The V gene's germline CDR1 is MDHEN and CDR2 SYDVKM.

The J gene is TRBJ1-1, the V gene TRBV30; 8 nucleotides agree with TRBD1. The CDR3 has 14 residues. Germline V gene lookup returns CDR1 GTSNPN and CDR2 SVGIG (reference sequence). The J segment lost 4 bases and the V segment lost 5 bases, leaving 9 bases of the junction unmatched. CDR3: CAWGNRGVATEAFF. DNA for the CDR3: TGTGCCTGGGGGAACAGGGGGGTGGCCACTGAAGCTTTCTTT.

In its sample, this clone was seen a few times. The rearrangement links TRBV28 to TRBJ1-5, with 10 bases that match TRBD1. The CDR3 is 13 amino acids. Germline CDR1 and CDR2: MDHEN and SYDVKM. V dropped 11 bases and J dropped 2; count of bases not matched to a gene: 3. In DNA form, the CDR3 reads TGTGCCGGGGACAGGGGCGGCAATCAGCCCCAGCATTTT. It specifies CAGDRGGNQPQHF. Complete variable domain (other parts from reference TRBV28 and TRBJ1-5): DVKVTQSSRYLVKRTGEKVFLECVQDMDHENMFWYRQDPGLGLRLIYFSYDVKMKEKGDIPEGYSVSREKKERFSLILESASTNQTSMYLCAGDRGGNQPQHFGDGTRLSIL.

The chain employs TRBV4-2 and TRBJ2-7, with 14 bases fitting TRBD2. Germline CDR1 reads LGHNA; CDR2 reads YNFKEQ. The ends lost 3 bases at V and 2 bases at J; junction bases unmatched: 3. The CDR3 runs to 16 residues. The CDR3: CASSQRTSGGTYEQYF. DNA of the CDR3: TGTGCCAGCAGCCAGCGGACTAGCGGGGGGACCTACGAGCAGTACTTC.

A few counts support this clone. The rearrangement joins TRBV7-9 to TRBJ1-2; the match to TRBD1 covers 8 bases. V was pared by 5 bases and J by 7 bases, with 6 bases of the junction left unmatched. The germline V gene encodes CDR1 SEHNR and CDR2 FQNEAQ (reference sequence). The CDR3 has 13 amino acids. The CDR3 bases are TGTGCCAGCAGCCGAGACAGGGGCTTTGGCTACACCTTC. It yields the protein CASSRDRGFGYTF.

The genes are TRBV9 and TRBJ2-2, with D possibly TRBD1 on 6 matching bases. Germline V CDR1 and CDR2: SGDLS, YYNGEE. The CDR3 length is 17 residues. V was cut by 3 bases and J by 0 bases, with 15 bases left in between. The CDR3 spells CASSAPQGTTNTGELFF. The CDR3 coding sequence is TGTGCCAGCAGCGCACCCCAGGGGACCACGAACACCGGGGAGCTGTTTTTT. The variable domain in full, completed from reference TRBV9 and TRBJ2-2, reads DSGVTQTPKHLITATGQRVTLRCSPRSGDLSVYWYQQSLDQGLQFLIQYYNGEERAKGNILERFSAQQFPDLHSELNLSSLELGDSALYFCASSAPQGTTNTGELFFGEGSRLTVL.

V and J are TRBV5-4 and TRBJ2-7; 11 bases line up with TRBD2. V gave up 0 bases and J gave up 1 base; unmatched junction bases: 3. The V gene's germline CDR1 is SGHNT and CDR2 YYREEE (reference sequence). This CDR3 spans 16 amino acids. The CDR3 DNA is TGTGCCAGCAGCTTGGGGCTAGCGGGAGGTTCCTACGAGCAGTACTTC. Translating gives CASSLGLAGGSYEQYF.

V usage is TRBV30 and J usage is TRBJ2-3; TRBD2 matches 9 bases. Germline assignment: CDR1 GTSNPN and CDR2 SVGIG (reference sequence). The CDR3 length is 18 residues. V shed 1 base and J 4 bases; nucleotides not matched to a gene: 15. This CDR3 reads CAWSGRREGLHIPDTQYF. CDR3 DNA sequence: TGTGCCTGGAGTGGGCGGCGGGAGGGCCTGCACATCCCAGATACGCAGTATTTT.

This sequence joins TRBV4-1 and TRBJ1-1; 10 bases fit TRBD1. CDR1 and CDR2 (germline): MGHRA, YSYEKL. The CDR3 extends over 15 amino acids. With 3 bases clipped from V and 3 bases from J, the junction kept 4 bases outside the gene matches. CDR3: CASSQWTGGDTEAFF. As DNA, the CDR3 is TGCGCCAGCAGCCAGTGGACAGGGGGGGACACTGAAGCTTTCTTT.

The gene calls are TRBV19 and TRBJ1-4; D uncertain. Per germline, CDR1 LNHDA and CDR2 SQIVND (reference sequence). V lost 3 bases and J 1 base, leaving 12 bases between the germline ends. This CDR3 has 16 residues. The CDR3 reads CASSIVVGVTNEKLFF. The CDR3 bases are TGTGCCAGTAGTATCGTGGTGGGAGTAACTAATGAAAAACTGTTTTTT.

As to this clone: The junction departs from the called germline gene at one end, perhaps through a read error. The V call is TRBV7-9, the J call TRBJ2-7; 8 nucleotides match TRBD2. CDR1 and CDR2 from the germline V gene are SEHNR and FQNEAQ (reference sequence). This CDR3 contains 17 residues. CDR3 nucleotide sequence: TGTTCCAGCAGCCCCGGATCGAGGACGGGGGGGTTCTACGAGCAGTACTTC. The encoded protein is CSSSPGSRTGGFYEQYF. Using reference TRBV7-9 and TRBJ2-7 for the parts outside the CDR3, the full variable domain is DTGVSQNPRHKITKRGQNVTFRCDPISEHNRLYWYRQTLGQGPEFLTYFQNEAQLEKSRLLSDRFSAERPKGSFSTLEIQRTEQGDSAMYLCSSSPGSRTGGFYEQYFGPGTRLTVT.

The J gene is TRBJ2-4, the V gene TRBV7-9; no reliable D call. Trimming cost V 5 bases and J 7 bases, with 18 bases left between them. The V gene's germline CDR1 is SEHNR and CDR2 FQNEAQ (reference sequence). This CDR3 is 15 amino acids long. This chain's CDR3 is CASSPPTRSLNIQYF. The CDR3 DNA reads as TGTGCCAGCAGCCCCCCCACGCGGAGCCTGAACATTCAGTACTTC.

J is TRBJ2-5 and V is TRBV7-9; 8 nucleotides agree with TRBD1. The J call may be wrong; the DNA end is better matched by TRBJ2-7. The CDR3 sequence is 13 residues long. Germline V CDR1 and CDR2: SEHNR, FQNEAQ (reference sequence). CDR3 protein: CASSGTGNYEQYF. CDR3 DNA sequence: TGTGCCAGCTCCGGGACAGGAAACTACGAGCAGTACTTC.